This T cell receptor beta chain derives from a study of breast tumors, draining lymph nodes, adjacent tissues. Study conclusions and caveats: Findings are consistent with lymph node origin and intratumoral expansion of most tumor T cells. Tumor repertoires ranked between lymph nodes and nontumor tissue in diversity, with V and J gene preferences.

This clonotype was picked up many times. Its antigen is still unknown. The CDR3 runs to 14 residues. V shed 4 bases and J shed 5 bases, with 11 bases lying between them. Germline V gene sequence: CDR1 SEHNR, CDR2 FQNEAQ (reference sequence). TCRdb reanalysed the multiplex PCR reads using MiXCR and keeps one entry per CDR3 protein. Of roughly 130,000 distinct CDR3 sequences in the sample, 15% to 20% were seen once. Breast cancer patients provided tissue from their axillary draining lymph nodes. Sample: axillary lymph node tissue. The sequence derives from a female donor with breast cancer. Some clones in this sample may be carry-over from other donors' samples. The chain combines TRBV7-9 with TRBJ1-4, with D perhaps matching TRBD1 (5 bases). The CDR3 DNA sequence: TGTGCCAGCAGCTCGGTGGGGCTCAATGAAAAACTGTTTTTT. This encodes CASSSVGLNEKLFF.